Given below is one T cell receptor (beta chain) in context. Clones were sequenced by immunoSEQ multiplex PCR, and TCRdb holds only the in-frame ones, with some missing. This sample has roughly 2,000,000 clones, with about 95% found just once. CD45RO-negative, CCR7-selected cells formed the naive CD8 fraction, which excluded terminally differentiated effector memory CD45RA+ cells. V was shortened by 1 base and J by 2 bases, with 15 bases between the two germline ends. CDR1 LGHNA and CDR2 YSLEER come from the germline V gene. The CDR3 sequence is 16 residues long. The sample belongs to a study of shared clonotypes between healthy human individuals.

This sequence originates from a man younger than 35 in good health. Sample: naive CD8+ T cells sorted from blood. This chain connects TRBV4-3 to TRBJ2-7, with D perhaps matching TRBD2 (5 bases). The DNA for the CDR3 is TGCGCCAGCAGCCAAGGGGCCCCGGAGGATGCCTACGAGCAGTACTTC. Protein product: CASSQGAPEDAYEQYF.